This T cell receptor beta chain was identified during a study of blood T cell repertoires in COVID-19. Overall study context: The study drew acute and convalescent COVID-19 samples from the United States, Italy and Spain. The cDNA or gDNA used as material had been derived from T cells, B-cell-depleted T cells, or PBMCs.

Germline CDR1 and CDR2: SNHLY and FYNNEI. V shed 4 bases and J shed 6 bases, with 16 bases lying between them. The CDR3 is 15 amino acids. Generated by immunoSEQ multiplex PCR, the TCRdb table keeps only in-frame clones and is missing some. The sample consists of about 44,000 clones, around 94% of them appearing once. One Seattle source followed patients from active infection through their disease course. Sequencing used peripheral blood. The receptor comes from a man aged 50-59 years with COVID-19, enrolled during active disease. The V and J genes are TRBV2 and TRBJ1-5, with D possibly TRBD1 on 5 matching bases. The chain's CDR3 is CASSGQQGVTQPQHF. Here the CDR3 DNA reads TGTGCCAGCAGTGGACAGCAAGGGGTCACTCAGCCCCAGCATTTT.